Listed here are 19 T cell receptor beta chains from one sample, sequenced in a study of blood T cell repertoires in COVID-19 (TCRdb year 2020). The library was made by the immunoSEQ multiplex PCR assay. TCRdb provides this immuneACCESS table in a form limited to in-frame rearrangements. Some clones are lacking; in checked studies, under half of them reflect an unresolved V gene, and why the rest are absent is not known. The sample table lists about 220,000 clones, about 80% of them with a count of one. The ten largest clonotypes hold approximately 4.8% of the sample. The sample comprised PBMCs or T cells enriched from blood (not recorded which). The receptor set was obtained from a woman between 50 and 59 years old who had been exposed to COVID-19.

The rearrangement uses TRBV6-2 or TRBV6-3 and TRBJ1-5, with 9 bases identical to TRBD1. The CDR3 is 14 residues long. Looked up from germline, CDR1 is MNHEY and CDR2 is SVGEGT. V lost 5 bases, J lost 4 bases, and 3 bases stayed unmatched. In DNA form, the CDR3 reads TGTGCCAGCAGTCGGGACAGGGCGAATCAGCCCCAGCATTTT. Translating it yields CASSRDRANQPQHF.

This clone was seen once. This chain links TRBV30 with TRBJ1-2; a possible D gene is TRBD1 (6 bases). Trimming removed 3 bases from V and 4 bases from J, with 9 bases in between. In germline, CDR1 is GTSNPN, CDR2 SVGIG (reference sequence). The CDR3 extends over 12 amino acids. For the CDR3, the DNA is TGTGCCTGGAGCAGGGGTGTCTATGGCTACACCTTC. Encoded protein: CAWSRGVYGYTF.

V gene TRBV6-2 or TRBV6-3 combines with J gene TRBJ2-1, with D possibly TRBD1 on 7 matching bases. V lost 2 bases and J lost 3, with 11 bases in between. This CDR3 has 15 amino acids. Germline V gene sequence: CDR1 MNHEY, CDR2 SVGEGT. Written as DNA, the CDR3 is TGTGCCAGCAGTTACGGAGGGGGCGGCTACAATGAGCAGTTCTTC. It encodes CASSYGGGGYNEQFF.

This clone was seen a single time. The V gene is TRBV5-1, the J gene TRBJ2-2; possibly TRBD1 for D (6 bases). V shed 0 bases and J shed 4 bases, with 7 bases lying between them. The CDR3 contains 14 residues. Germline V gene lookup returns CDR1 SGHRS and CDR2 YFSETQ. CDR3 amino acids: CASSLGGPTGELFF. The CDR3 DNA follows: TGCGCCAGCAGCTTGGGGGGGCCCACCGGGGAGCTGTTTTTT.

The chain is built from TRBV29-1 and TRBJ1-2; 7 bases map to TRBD1. CDR1 is SQVTM and CDR2 is ANQGSEA in the germline V gene. The CDR3 contains 13 residues. Trimming took 6 bases from V and 4 from J; bases not matched to a gene: 8. CDR3 nucleotides: TGCAGCGTAGCTGACAGGGCTACCTATGGCTACACCTTC. Translated: CSVADRATYGYTF.

The J gene is TRBJ1-3, the V gene TRBV2; D possibly corresponds to TRBD1 (6 bases). V was clipped by 3 bases and J by 4 bases, with 7 bases between them. CDR3 length: 13 amino acids. The germline gives CDR1 SNHLY, CDR2 FYNNEI. CDR3 nucleotide sequence: TGTGCCAGCAGTGAGAGGGGGGGAAACACCATATATTTT. Translation: CASSERGGNTIYF.

The chain is built from TRBV5-5 and TRBJ2-5, with a tentative D call TRBD1 (6 bases). The CDR3 has 14 residues. Germline CDR1 reads SGHKS; CDR2 reads YYEKEE (reference sequence). Trimming pared 3 bases from V and 0 bases from J, leaving 9 bases between. CDR3 coding DNA: TGTGCCAGCAGCTCCGGGACACACCAAGAGACCCAGTACTTC. As protein: CASSSGTHQETQYF.

V usage is TRBV9 and J usage is TRBJ2-7; TRBD2 matches 11 bases. Germline CDR1 SGDLS, CDR2 YYNGEE. The V and J ends lost 0 bases and 3 bases, in that order; junction bases with no gene match: 5. The CDR3 loop spans 16 amino acids. This CDR3 reads CASSVAVGTSGYEQYF. CDR3 in DNA: TGTGCCAGCAGCGTAGCTGTAGGGACTAGCGGCTACGAGCAGTACTTC.

V usage is TRBV19 and J usage is TRBJ1-1; 9 nucleotides match TRBD1. This CDR3 comprises 17 residues. Germline values: CDR1 LNHDA, CDR2 SQIVND (reference sequence). Trimming cost V 0 bases and J 1 base; bases outside gene matches: 6. Here the CDR3 DNA reads TGTGCCAGTAGTATAGAAGGACAGGGGAGAAAGAACACTGAAGCTTTCTTT. Translated, it gives CASSIEGQGRKNTEAFF.

The chain recombines TRBV5-1 with TRBJ1-2; 7 nucleotides agree with TRBD1. CDR1 and CDR2 (germline): SGHRS, YFSETQ. Trimming took 3 bases from V and 5 from J; bases not matched to a gene: 7. The CDR3 contains 14 residues. CDR3 protein: CASSYYGTEYGYTF. CDR3 nucleotide sequence: TGCGCCAGCAGCTACTACGGGACAGAGTATGGCTACACCTTC.

This clone turned up a few times. The chain combines TRBV12-3 or TRBV12-4 with TRBJ2-7, with D unresolved. Deletions cut 5 bases from V and 2 bases from J, with 10 bases between. This CDR3 region has 13 residues. CDR3 protein: CASSPRGPYEQYF. CDR3 coding DNA: TGTGCCAGCAGTCCCCGCGGTCCCTACGAGCAGTACTTC.

V gene TRBV28 combines with J gene TRBJ1-3, with 9 positions matching TRBD1. Germline V gives CDR1 MDHEN, CDR2 SYDVKM. Trimming cost V 2 bases and J 0 bases; bases outside gene matches: 2. The CDR3 is made up of 16 amino acids. Written as DNA, the CDR3 is TGTGCCAGCAGTTTAATGGGACAGGGCTCTGGAAACACCATATATTTT. Amino acid sequence: CASSLMGQGSGNTIYF. Full variable domain (rest looked up from reference TRBV28 and TRBJ1-3): DVKVTQSSRYLVKRTGEKVFLECVQDMDHENMFWYRQDPGLGLRLIYFSYDVKMKEKGDIPEGYSVSREKKERFSLILESASTNQTSMYLCASSLMGQGSGNTIYFGEGSWLTVV.

This clone has more than one count but fewer than ten. V gene TRBV6-5 combines with J gene TRBJ2-7; TRBD1 is a possible D gene (5 bases). The CDR3 sequence is 15 residues long. V was clipped by 7 bases and J by 0 bases, with 16 bases between them. The germline CDR1 and CDR2 sequences are MNHEY and SVGAGI. The CDR3 nucleotides are TGTGCCAGCAATAAGTCGCCGACAGCCTCCTACGAGCAGTACTTC. It is translated as CASNKSPTASYEQYF.

V gene TRBV4-2 combines with J gene TRBJ1-6; D possibly corresponds to TRBD1 (6 bases). V was clipped by 4 bases and J by 0 bases, with 16 bases between them. Per germline, CDR1 LGHNA and CDR2 YNFKEQ. The length of the CDR3 is 18 residues. The CDR3 sequence: CASSRGPGEGSYNSPLHF. The CDR3 DNA reads TGTGCCAGCAGCCGGGGGCCCGGGGAAGGCTCCTATAATTCACCCCTCCACTTT.

A few counts support this clone. The rearrangement uses TRBV19 and TRBJ1-5, with no clear D. The CDR3 has 14 residues. With 3 bases removed from V and 6 bases from J, the gap between germline ends came to 12 bases. Germline V gene lookup returns CDR1 LNHDA and CDR2 SQIVND (reference sequence). DNA for the CDR3: TGTGCCAGTAGTATCCCCGGGGAGCGTCAGCCCCAGCATTTT. It codes for CASSIPGERQPQHF. Variable domain in full (rest from reference TRBV19 and TRBJ1-5): DGGITQSPKYLFRKEGQNVTLSCEQNLNHDAMYWYRQDPGQGLRLIYYSQIVNDFQKGDIAEGYSVSREKKESFPLTVTSAQKNPTAFYLCASSIPGERQPQHFGDGTRLSIL.

This chain joins TRBV10-2 and TRBJ2-5, with D perhaps matching TRBD1 (5 bases). Germline lookup yields CDR1 WSHSY and CDR2 SAAADI. Trimming removed 2 bases at V and 5 bases at J, with 18 bases between. This CDR3 spans 16 amino acids. The CDR3 loop is CASSEGPGALGETQYF. In DNA form, the CDR3 reads TGCGCCAGCAGTGAGGGCCCTGGGGCCTTGGGGGAGACCCAGTACTTC.

The CDR3 DNA reads TGTGCCAGCAGCGGGAGCTCCTATAATTCACCCCTCCACTTT. Encoded protein: CASSGSSYNSPLHF. J is TRBJ1-6 and V is TRBV3-1 (or the pseudogene TRBV3-2); D not certain. The germline V gene encodes CDR1 LGHDT and CDR2 YNNKEL (reference sequence). V was pared by 5 bases and J by 0 bases, with 5 bases between. There are 14 residues in the CDR3.

Regarding this clone: This CDR3 is also generated by other DNA sequences in the sample. The chain recombines TRBV7-9 with TRBJ1-2; D gene uncertain. The CDR3 runs 12 residues. Trimming removed 5 bases from V and 6 bases from J, with 10 bases in between. Germline assignment: CDR1 SEHNR and CDR2 FQNEAQ (reference sequence). CDR3 protein: CASSPWADGYTF. The CDR3 DNA is TGTGCCAGCAGCCCGTGGGCCGATGGCTACACCTTC.

This clone was found a few times. The chain uses TRBV19 and TRBJ2-1; 11 positions agree with TRBD2. With 4 bases clipped from V and 4 bases from J, the junction kept 9 bases outside the gene matches. Germline CDR1 is LNHDA and CDR2 is SQIVND (reference sequence). This CDR3 region has 17 residues. The CDR3, as DNA: TGTGCCAGTAGTAGAGCTAGCGGGGGGTCTTCTTACAATGAGCAGTTCTTC. This gives the protein CASSRASGGSSYNEQFF.